This T cell receptor beta chain was profiled in a study of blood T cell repertoires in COVID-19 (dated by TCRdb to 2020 to 2022). For context, the study as a whole: Samples covering the acute and convalescent phases of COVID-19 were provided by collaborators in the United States, Italy and Spain. The prospective study material was composed of cDNA or gDNA derived from T cells, B-cell-depleted T cells, or PBMCs. Deeply sampled blood TCRbeta repertoires from subjects exposed to, actively infected with, or recovered from COVID-19 were included in the dataset. The repertoires were released in a freely available public database meant as a resource for research on the immune response to SARS-CoV-2. The samples were drawn from two sources: the first 160 participants of the ongoing ImmuneRACE study, and 950 to 1,500 subjects contributed by 6 global collaborators. Sample metadata almost always included a de-identified subject ID, COVID-19 status, age in years and sex. HLA class I and class II types, where available, came from metadata supplied by the sample provider rather than from assay-based typing.

Inclusive of the bounding cysteine and phenylalanine, the CDR3 is 15 residues long. The kept DNA is CDR3 alone, 45 bases in frame from the first base. From the germline V gene, CDR1 is SGHVS and CDR2 is FNYEAQ. Germline trimming: 5 bases from V, 7 bases from J; junction bases outside gene matches: 8. The immunoSEQ Assay, a bias-controlled multiplex PCR, was used to amplify TCRbeta CDR3 regions from genomic DNA. The paper's data handling went like this. Nucleated cell counts per sample were estimated from amplification of reference gene primers within the assay. Sequence reads were collapsed and filtered to measure the absolute abundance of every unique TCRbeta CDR3 rearrangement. For each sample, productive Simpson clonality was calculated by taking the square root of Simpson's diversity index across productive rearrangements. TCRdb holds this immuneACCESS table with in-frame rearrangements only. Some clones are missing; in checked studies, unresolved V genes explain under half, and the rest has no known cause. V, J and clone size were drawn from that table, and D and trimming were deduced from the DNA. This sample has fewer than 50,000 clones in its table, and about 76% of those were observed once. Over 9.5% of the sample rests with the top ten.

What the study reported, not specific to this receptor: The quantity of clinical and demographic metadata differed by source and by participant and was supplied without curation.

This clone has a count of ten or more. The antigen this receptor binds is unknown. Base qualities are missing; no much larger clone stands one base away. In Seattle, one collaborating source enrolled patients while the infection was active and tracked those patients longitudinally over the course of disease. Collaborating institutions collected whole blood in K2EDTA tubes following their own protocols. Collaborator samples were shipped for TCRbeta analysis as frozen whole blood, isolated PBMCs, or DNA extracted from either sample type. The receptor's source is a man in his 70s with COVID-19, enrolled during active disease. The V and J genes are TRBV7-6 and TRBJ1-5, with 10 bases aligning to TRBD1. Sample: peripheral blood. In nucleotides, the sequence is TGTGCCAGCAGCCCGGGACAGGGGTTGGGACAGCCCCAGCATTTT. It specifies CASSPGQGLGQPQHF.